This T cell receptor (beta chain) stems from a study of blood T cell repertoires in COVID-19 (dated by TCRdb to between 2020 and 2021). Turning to the overall study: The collaborator samples originated in the United States, Italy and Spain and spanned the acute and convalescent phases of COVID-19. Sample metadata almost always included a de-identified subject ID, COVID-19 status, age in years and sex. The prospective study material was composed of cDNA or gDNA derived from T cells, B-cell-depleted T cells, or PBMCs. Samples came from the ongoing ImmuneRACE study (first 160 participants) plus 1,254 subjects from 6 global collaborators. Where available, HLA class I and class II types were taken from metadata supplied by the sample provider and were not determined by assay-based typing. The dataset comprised deeply sampled blood TCRbeta repertoires from subjects exposed to, actively infected with, or recovered from COVID-19. The repertoires were made available in a free public database intended to serve as a resource for research on the immune response to SARS-CoV-2.

Overall results and qualifications from the work: How much clinical and demographic metadata was included differed by source and by participant, and the metadata was provided uncurated.

TCRbeta CDR3 regions were amplified from genomic DNA by means of the immunoSEQ Assay, a bias-controlled multiplex PCR. Concerning the study's data processing: The number of nucleated cells in each sample was estimated from the amplification of reference gene primers within the assay. To quantify the absolute abundance of each unique TCRbeta CDR3 rearrangement, sequence reads were collapsed and filtered. For each sample, productive Simpson clonality was calculated as the square root of Simpson's diversity index over productive rearrangements. As stored in TCRdb, this immuneACCESS dataset retains in-frame rearrangements with V and J assigned. A fraction of the clones does not appear; measured against another copy, unresolved V genes explain less than half of the discrepancy, and the remainder lacks a known reason. Clone size and V and J calls were adopted from that table, with D and trimming inferred from the DNA. The table for this sample lists 250,000 or so clones; roughly 86% of them were counted only once. 2% to 2.5% of the sample comes from the top ten.

A word on this clone: Its specific antigen is unknown. It has no much larger one-base neighbor in the sample; base qualities were not kept.

In the prospective study, participants were about 18 to 89 years old, resided in about two dozen geographic areas of the United States, and were enrolled through a virtual design. Cohort assignment in the prospective study relied on participant-reported clinical history from a screening survey and a study questionnaire. Recovered participants in ImmuneRACE Cohort 3 were defined by two consecutive negative NP/OP PCR tests, clearance by a healthcare professional, or resolution of symptoms. In the prospective study, whole blood, serum and a nasopharyngeal or oropharyngeal swab were collected from each participant by mobile phlebotomists. Additional blood draws and questionnaires over an approximately 2-month period could optionally be provided by prospective study participants. Before DNA extraction, prospective study blood samples were shipped either frozen or at room temperature. The sequenced material came from PBMCs or T cells enriched from blood (not recorded which). The receptor comes from a woman aged 45-65 years who had recovered from COVID-19.

This receptor carries the CDR3 CAWRGLGQETQYF. Here is the DNA: TGTGCCTGGAGGGGACTAGGCCAAGAGACCCAGTACTTC. The sequence joins TRBV30 to TRBJ2-5; TRBD2 lines up with 8 middle nucleotides. The germline V gene (reference sequence) specifies GTSNPN as CDR1 and SVGIG as CDR2. The junction shows trimming of 3 bases on V and 1 base on J, and the gene matches do not reach 1 base of it. Spanning cysteine to phenylalanine, the CDR3 consists of 13 amino acids. The retained sequence is limited to the CDR3, 39 bases, with the frame set at the first base. This CDR3, with the reference TRBV30 and TRBJ2-5 proteins standing in past its ends, gives the full variable domain SQTIHQWPATLVQPVGSPLSLECTVEGTSNPNLYWYRQAAGRGLQLLFYSVGIGQISSEVPQNLSASRPQDRQFILSSKKLLLSDSGFYLCAWRGLGQETQYFGPGTRLLVL.